This T cell receptor (beta chain) was found in a study of Graves' ophthalmopathy and Graves' hyperthyroidism. Using RNA transcripts, the TCR beta CDR3 regions were amplified. The first-round RT-PCR employed HTBI primers together with the Qiagen OneStep RT-PCR kit. A multiplex PCR was then performed as the second round. One entry per CDR3 protein, called by TCRdb with MiXCR from the multiplex PCR reads. Among 350,000 to 450,000 distinct CDR3 sequences listed, around 21% were seen once. This clonotype was observed many times. The CDR3 length is 13 residues. Trimming took 4 bases from V and 0 from J, leaving 9 bases between them. CDR1 is SQVTM, CDR2 ANQGSEA, per germline.

J is TRBJ1-1 and V is TRBV29-1; D perhaps matches TRBD1 (6 bases). The material sequenced was peripheral blood. The clonotype originates from a woman aged 18-35 years with stable Graves' hyperthyroidism. CDR3 sequence: CSVADRLNTEAFF. CDR3 nucleotide sequence: TGCAGCGTTGCCGACAGGTTGAACACTGAAGCTTTCTTT.